This record looks at one TCR beta chain sequence and its context. Assay used: immunoSEQ multiplex PCR; TCRdb lists only in-frame clones, some missing. The sample yields 350,000 to 450,000 clones, roughly 90% seen once. This sample was included in a study of control samples from healthy donors and cancer patients. The germline V and J ends were trimmed by 2 bases and 1 base, with 9 bases remaining between them. Germline assignment: CDR1 SNHLY and CDR2 FYNNEI. The CDR3 consists of 15 residues. The receptor was isolated from a man between 40 and 49 years old with head and neck cancer. V gene TRBV2 combines with J gene TRBJ1-5, with a weak D call TRBD1 (5 bases). Sequencing used PBMCs. CDR3 nucleotides: TGTGCCAGCAGTGAATGGGGGGACAGCAATCAGCCCCAGCATTTT. Translated, it gives CASSEWGDSNQPQHF.